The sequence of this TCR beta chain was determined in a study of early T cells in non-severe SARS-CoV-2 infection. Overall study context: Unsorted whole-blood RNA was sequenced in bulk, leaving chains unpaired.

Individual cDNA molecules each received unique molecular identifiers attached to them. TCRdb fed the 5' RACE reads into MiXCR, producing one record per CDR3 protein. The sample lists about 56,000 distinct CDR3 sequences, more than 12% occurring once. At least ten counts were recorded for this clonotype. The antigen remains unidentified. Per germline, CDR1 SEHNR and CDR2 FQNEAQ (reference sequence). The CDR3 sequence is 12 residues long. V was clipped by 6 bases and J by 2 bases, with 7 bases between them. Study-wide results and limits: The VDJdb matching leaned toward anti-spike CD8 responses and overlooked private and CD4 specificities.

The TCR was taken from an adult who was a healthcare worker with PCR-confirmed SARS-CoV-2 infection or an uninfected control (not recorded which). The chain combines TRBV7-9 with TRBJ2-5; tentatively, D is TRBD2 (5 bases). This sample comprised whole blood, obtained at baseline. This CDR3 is CASSRGQETQYF. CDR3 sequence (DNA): TGTGCCAGCAGTCGGGGTCAAGAGACCCAGTACTTC.